Following are 19 T cell receptor beta chains from one sample sequenced in a study of blood T cell repertoires in COVID-19. Profiled with immunoSEQ multiplex PCR; TCRdb holds only in-frame clones, not every one. The profile shows about 140,000 clones, roughly 80% of them singletons. The sequenced sample consisted of peripheral blood. The source of these receptors is a man in his forties or fifties with acute or convalescent COVID-19.

The V and J genes are TRBV19 and TRBJ1-2; weak D call: TRBD1 (5 bases). Between the trimmed V and J ends, which lost 2 bases and 0 bases, there was a span of 10 bases. Germline CDR1 and CDR2: LNHDA and SQIVND (reference sequence). This CDR3 contains 15 residues. CDR3 bases: TGTGCCAGTAGTATATTAGACAGTACTAACTATGGCTACACCTTC. This encodes CASSILDSTNYGYTF.

The chain uses TRBV6-5 and TRBJ2-5, with 10 bases aligning to TRBD1. V trimming: 6 bases; J trimming: 1 base; junction bases outside the gene matches: 2. There are 14 residues in the CDR3. The germline CDR1 and CDR2 sequences are MNHEY and SVGAGI. CDR3 bases: TGTGCCAGCAGGGACAGGGGGATCCAAGAGACCCAGTACTTC. It specifies CASRDRGIQETQYF.

The CDR3 bases are TGTGCCAGCAGCGTAGCGAACGGAGGCCCTGGAAACACCATATATTTT. It yields the protein CASSVANGGPGNTIYF. The chain couples TRBV9 to TRBJ1-3, with D uncertain. Trimming stripped 0 bases from V and 2 bases from J, with 12 bases between. This CDR3 is built from 16 residues. CDR1 and CDR2 (germline): SGDLS, YYNGEE.

The chain has TRBV7-3 and TRBJ1-4, with D tentatively TRBD1 (6 bases). This CDR3 is 13 amino acids long. V lost 5 bases to trimming and J lost 7 bases, with 11 bases between them. The germline V gene encodes CDR1 SGHTA and CDR2 FQGTGA. CDR3 amino acids: CASSQGPGEKLFF. As DNA, the CDR3 is TGTGCCAGCAGCCAGGGGCCCGGTGAAAAACTGTTTTTT.

This rearrangement joins TRBV5-1 to TRBJ1-1; TRBD1 matches 7 bases. V shed 4 bases, J shed 0 bases, and the junction held 6 bases outside the gene matches. Germline values: CDR1 SGHRS, CDR2 YFSETQ. The length of the CDR3 is 15 residues. Here the CDR3 DNA reads TGCGCCAGCAGCCCGTGGGACAGCATGAACACTGAAGCTTTCTTT. Protein product: CASSPWDSMNTEAFF.

The V and J genes are TRBV19 and TRBJ1-5, with D uncertain. Per the germline V gene, CDR1 is LNHDA and CDR2 is SQIVND (reference sequence). Trimming cost V 6 bases and J 3 bases, with 12 bases left between them. The CDR3 has 14 residues. The CDR3 DNA follows: TGTGCCAGTAGACACCAAGTTTTCAATCAGCCCCAGCATTTT. Amino acid sequence: CASRHQVFNQPQHF.

This chain uses TRBV14 with TRBJ2-6; D remains unclear. The CDR3 is 14 amino acids. Germline CDR1 and CDR2: SGHDN and FVKESK. Trimming removed 2 bases from V and 2 bases from J, with 4 bases in between. CDR3 loop: CASSQYAGANVLTF. Here the CDR3 DNA reads TGTGCCAGCAGCCAATATGCTGGGGCCAACGTCCTGACTTTC.

This chain connects TRBV5-1 to TRBJ1-2; D might be TRBD1 (6 bases). The germline V gene encodes CDR1 SGHRS and CDR2 YFSETQ. The CDR3 spans 14 residues. V lost 4 bases and J 0 bases, leaving 10 bases between the germline ends. CDR3 residues: CASSLDSSNYGYTF. As DNA, the CDR3 is TGCGCCAGCAGCCTGGACAGTTCTAACTATGGCTACACCTTC.

The rearrangement uses TRBV28 and TRBJ1-6, with D possibly matching TRBD1 (5 bases). There are 13 residues in the CDR3. Trimming took 5 bases from V and 6 from J, leaving 8 bases between them. Germline V gene lookup returns CDR1 MDHEN and CDR2 SYDVKM. The CDR3, as DNA: TGTGCCAGCAGTGTGGGGGGTAATTCACCCCTCCACTTT. Translation: CASSVGGNSPLHF.

V and J are TRBV2 and TRBJ2-1; D uncertain. Looked up from germline, CDR1 is SNHLY and CDR2 is FYNNEI. V lost 8 bases and J 10 bases, leaving 12 bases between the germline ends. The CDR3 consists of 11 residues. The CDR3 sequence: CASAPQVEQFF. DNA of the CDR3: TGTGCCAGCGCCCCCCAGGTGGAGCAGTTCTTC.

The rearrangement uses TRBV2 and TRBJ2-7; 11 nucleotides agree with TRBD1. The CDR3 has 13 residues. The junction had 1 base not matched to a gene; V was cut back by 4 bases and J by 5 bases. The germline CDR1 and CDR2 sequences are SNHLY and FYNNEI. This CDR3 is CASSGDRGDEQYV. CDR3 nucleotide sequence: TGTGCCAGCAGTGGGGACAGGGGGGACGAGCAGTACGTC.

The chain is built from TRBV7-2 and TRBJ1-2; 7 nucleotides match TRBD1. Trimming took 3 bases from V and 5 from J; bases not matched to a gene: 3. Germline-derived CDR1 and CDR2 are SGHTA and FQGNSA. This CDR3 is 13 amino acids long. In DNA form, the CDR3 reads TGTGCCAGCAGCTTCCGGGACAGTTATGGCTACACCTTC. Protein sequence: CASSFRDSYGYTF.

The rearrangement links TRBV7-3 to TRBJ2-7; 8 nucleotides line up with TRBD1. Germline CDR1 is SGHTA and CDR2 is FQGTGA. Unmatched junction bases numbered 6, after V lost 3 bases and J lost 5 bases. This CDR3 is built from 14 residues. The CDR3 DNA is TGTGCCAGCAGCTTTACAGGGGGTGAGGACGAGCAGTACTTC. Its translation is CASSFTGGEDEQYF.

The chain is built from TRBV5-4 and TRBJ1-1; TRBD1 matches at 7 bases. CDR1 and CDR2 from the germline V gene are SGHNT and YYREEE (reference sequence). V lost 6 bases, J lost 0 bases, and 11 bases stayed unmatched. The CDR3 runs to 16 residues. The CDR3 DNA follows: TGTGCCAGCACCCCCGCTGGGGGACAGCTGAACACTGAAGCTTTCTTT. As protein: CASTPAGGQLNTEAFF.

The rearrangement uses TRBV7-2 and TRBJ2-1; 8 bases are a match to TRBD2. Germline V lookup: CDR1 SGHTA, CDR2 FQGNSA. V trimming: 5 bases; J trimming: 1 base; junction bases outside the gene matches: 7. The CDR3 consists of 16 residues. CDR3 in amino acids: CASSRSLAGSYNEQFF. The CDR3, as DNA: TGTGCCAGCAGCCGTTCTCTAGCGGGTTCCTACAATGAGCAGTTCTTC. Combining the CDR3 with reference TRBV7-2 and TRBJ2-1 gives the whole variable domain GAGVSQSPSNKVTEKGKDVELRCDPISGHTALYWYRQSLGQGLEFLIYFQGNSAPDKSGLPSDRFSAERTGGSVSTLTIQRTQQEDSAVYLCASSRSLAGSYNEQFFGPGTRLTVL.

The rearrangement links TRBV9 to TRBJ1-1, with no clear D. Trimming stripped 5 bases from V and 3 bases from J, with 5 bases between. Germline loops: CDR1 SGDLS, CDR2 YYNGEE. The CDR3 contains 11 residues. The CDR3 here is CASRAYTEAFF. DNA for the CDR3: TGTGCCAGCAGGGCATACACTGAAGCTTTCTTT.

The CDR3 loop is CASSQRGPGTGVSGNTIYF. The CDR3 coding sequence is TGCGCCAGCAGCCAACGGGGTCCCGGGACAGGGGTCTCTGGAAACACCATATATTTT. This chain uses TRBV4-1 with TRBJ1-3; 10 nucleotides agree with TRBD1. With V trimmed by 2 bases and J by 0 bases, 10 bases remained unmatched. The CDR3 loop spans 19 amino acids. The V gene's germline CDR1 is MGHRA and CDR2 YSYEKL.

The chain recombines TRBV6-1 with TRBJ2-7; D is unclear. This CDR3 has 15 residues. The V and J ends lost 0 bases and 2 bases respectively, with 11 bases between them. Germline loops: CDR1 MNHNS, CDR2 SASEGT. The CDR3 sequence: CASSEAQQSTYEQYV. The CDR3 coding sequence is TGTGCCAGCAGTGAAGCGCAACAGAGCACCTACGAGCAGTACGTC.

The chain is built from TRBV19 and TRBJ2-3, with 10 positions matching TRBD1. Trimming took 4 bases from V and 3 from J; bases not matched to a gene: 4. Per germline, CDR1 LNHDA and CDR2 SQIVND (reference sequence). The CDR3 is made up of 15 amino acids. The CDR3 nucleotides read TGTGCCAGTAGTACCGGGACAGGGGTGACAGATACGCAGTATTTT. Its translation: CASSTGTGVTDTQYF.